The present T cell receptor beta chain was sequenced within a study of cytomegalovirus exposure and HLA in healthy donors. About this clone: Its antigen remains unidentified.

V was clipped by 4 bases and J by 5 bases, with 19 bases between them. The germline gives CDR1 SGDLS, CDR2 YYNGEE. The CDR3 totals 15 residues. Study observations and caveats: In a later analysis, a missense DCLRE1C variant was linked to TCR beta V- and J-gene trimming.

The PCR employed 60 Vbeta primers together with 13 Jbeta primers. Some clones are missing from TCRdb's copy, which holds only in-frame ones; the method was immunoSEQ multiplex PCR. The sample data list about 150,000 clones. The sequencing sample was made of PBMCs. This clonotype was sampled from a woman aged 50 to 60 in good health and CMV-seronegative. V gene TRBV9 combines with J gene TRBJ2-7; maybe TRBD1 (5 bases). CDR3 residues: CASSQQAGRWNEQYF. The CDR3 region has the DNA TGTGCCAGCAGCCAACAGGCTGGCAGGTGGAACGAGCAGTACTTC.